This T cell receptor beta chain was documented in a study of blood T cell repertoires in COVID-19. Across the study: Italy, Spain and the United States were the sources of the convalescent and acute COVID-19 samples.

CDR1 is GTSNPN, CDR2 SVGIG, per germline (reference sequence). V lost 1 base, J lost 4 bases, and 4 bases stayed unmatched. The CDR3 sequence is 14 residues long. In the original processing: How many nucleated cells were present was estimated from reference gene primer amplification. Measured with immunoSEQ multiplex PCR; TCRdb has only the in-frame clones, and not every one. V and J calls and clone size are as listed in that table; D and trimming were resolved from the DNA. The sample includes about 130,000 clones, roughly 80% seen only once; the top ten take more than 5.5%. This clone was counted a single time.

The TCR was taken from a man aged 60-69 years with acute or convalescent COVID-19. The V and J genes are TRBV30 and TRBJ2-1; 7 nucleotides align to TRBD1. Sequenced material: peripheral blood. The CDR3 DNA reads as TGTGCCTGGAGTGGACAGGGTGCTTACAATGAGCAGTTCTTC. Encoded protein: CAWSGQGAYNEQFF. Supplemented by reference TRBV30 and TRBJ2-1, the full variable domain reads SQTIHQWPATLVQPVGSPLSLECTVEGTSNPNLYWYRQAAGRGLQLLFYSVGIGQISSEVPQNLSASRPQDRQFILSSKKLLLSDSGFYLCAWSGQGAYNEQFFGPGTRLTVL.